The sequence of this T cell receptor (beta chain) was determined in a study of cytomegalovirus exposure and HLA in healthy donors. CDR3 length: 14 residues. Trimming pared 5 bases from V and 6 bases from J, leaving 11 bases between. From germline, CDR1 is SGHTA and CDR2 FQGNSA. The count of this clone is one. The PCR employed 60 Vbeta primers together with 13 Jbeta primers. TCRdb's copy holds only in-frame clones and misses some; the assay was immunoSEQ multiplex PCR. The profile shows 60,000 or so clones, 77% of them singletons. The V and J genes are TRBV7-2 and TRBJ1-6; the D gene is possibly TRBD1 (5 bases). The sequencing input was PBMCs. The TCR comes from a female donor in good health and CMV-seronegative. The CDR3 nucleotides are TGTGCCAGCAGCCAGTCCAGGGTTAATTCACCCCTCCACTTT. Amino acids: CASSQSRVNSPLHF. The full variable domain, rest sourced from reference TRBV7-2 and TRBJ1-6, is GAGVSQSPSNKVTEKGKDVELRCDPISGHTALYWYRQSLGQGLEFLIYFQGNSAPDKSGLPSDRFSAERTGGSVSTLTIQRTQQEDSAVYLCASSQSRVNSPLHFGNGTRLTVT.